What follows describes a single T cell receptor (beta chain). Authors' processing steps: Counts of nucleated cells, estimated from reference gene primer amplification, were obtained. This table comes from immunoSEQ multiplex PCR, and its TCRdb copy is limited to in-frame clones, with some not included. V and J calls and clone size follow that table, whereas D and trimming were derived from the DNA. Among over 150,000 clones listed, 75% to 80% were seen once. This specimen comes from a study of blood T cell repertoires in COVID-19. Across the study: The United States, Italy and Spain supplied acute and convalescent COVID-19 samples. T cells, B-cell-depleted T cells, or PBMCs supplied cDNA or gDNA.

Input material: peripheral blood. This TCR was recovered from an older man with acute or convalescent COVID-19.

This chain's CDR3 is CASNAVGGSRRTGEGYTF. DNA for the CDR3: TGCGCCAGCAATGCGGTGGGAGGTTCCAGGCGGACAGGGGAAGGCTACACCTTC. The chain uses TRBV5-1 and TRBJ1-2; TRBD1 aligns across 9 bases. CDR3 length: 18 amino acids. Germline V CDR1 and CDR2: SGHRS, YFSETQ. J lost 8 bases, V lost 6 bases, and 23 bases had no gene match.